The sequence of this TCR beta chain was determined in a study of blood T cell repertoires in COVID-19. Across the study: Collection of acute and convalescent COVID-19 samples took place in the United States, Italy and Spain.

Some clones are missing from TCRdb's copy, which holds only in-frame ones; the method was immunoSEQ multiplex PCR. The sample lists some 380,000 clones, over 75% occurring once. This clone was detected only once. Other nucleotide sequences from this sample produce the same CDR3. The study assigned cohorts using participant-reported clinical history. Two negative PCRs, clearance, or symptom resolution had been documented for recovered Cohort 3 donors. The TCR sequence derives from a man aged 25 to 40 who had recovered from COVID-19. Sequenced: PBMCs or T cells enriched from blood (not recorded which).

Here the CDR3 DNA reads TGTGCCATCAGTGAGTCGACGGGGAACACTGAAGCTTTCTTT. Encoded protein: CAISESTGNTEAFF. The gene calls are TRBV10-3 and TRBJ1-1; D unresolved. V lost 0 bases and J lost 1, with 6 bases in between. There are 14 residues in the CDR3. The V gene's germline CDR1 is ENHRY and CDR2 SYGVKD.